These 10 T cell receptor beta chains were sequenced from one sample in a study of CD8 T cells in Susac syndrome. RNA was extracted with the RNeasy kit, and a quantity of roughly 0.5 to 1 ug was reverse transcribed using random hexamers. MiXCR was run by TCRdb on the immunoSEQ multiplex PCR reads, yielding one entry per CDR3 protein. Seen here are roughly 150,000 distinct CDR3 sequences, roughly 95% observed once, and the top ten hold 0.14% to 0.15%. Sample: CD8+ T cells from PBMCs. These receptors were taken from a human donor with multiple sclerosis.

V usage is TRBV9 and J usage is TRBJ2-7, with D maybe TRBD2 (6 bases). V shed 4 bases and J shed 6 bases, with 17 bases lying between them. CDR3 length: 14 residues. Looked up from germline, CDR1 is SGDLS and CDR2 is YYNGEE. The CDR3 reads CASSPGGTSREQYV. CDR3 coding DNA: TGTGCCAGCAGCCCCGGCGGGACGAGTCGCGAGCAGTACGTC.

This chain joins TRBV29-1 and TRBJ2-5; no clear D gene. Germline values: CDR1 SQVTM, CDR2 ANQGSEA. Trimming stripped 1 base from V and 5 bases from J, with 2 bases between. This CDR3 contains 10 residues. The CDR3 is CSVEVETQYF. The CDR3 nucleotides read TGCAGCGTTGAAGTGGAGACCCAGTACTTC. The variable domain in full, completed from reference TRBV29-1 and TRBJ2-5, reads SAVISQKPSRDICQRGTSLTIQCQVDSQVTMMFWYRQQPGQSLTLIATANQGSEATYESGFVIDKFPISRPNLTFSTLTVSNMSPEDSSIYLCSVEVETQYFGPGTRLLVL.

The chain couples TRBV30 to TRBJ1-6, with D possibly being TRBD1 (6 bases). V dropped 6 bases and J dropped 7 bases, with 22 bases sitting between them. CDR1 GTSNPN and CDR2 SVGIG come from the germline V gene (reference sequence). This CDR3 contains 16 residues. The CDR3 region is CACRAPRGLGNSPLHF. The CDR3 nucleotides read TGTGCCTGTAGGGCGCCGCGGGGGCTAGGGAATTCACCCCTCCACTTT.

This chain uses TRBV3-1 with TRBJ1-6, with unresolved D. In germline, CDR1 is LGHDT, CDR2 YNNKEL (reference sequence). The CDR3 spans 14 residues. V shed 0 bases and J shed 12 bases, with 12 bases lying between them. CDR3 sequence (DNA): TGTGCCAGCAGCCAAGATGGCACCTATGGACCCCTCCACTTT. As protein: CASSQDGTYGPLHF.

This chain's CDR3 is CATEGAPYEQYV. The DNA for the CDR3 is TGCGCCACCGAGGGGGCGCCGTACGAGCAGTACGTC. This chain connects TRBV23-1 to TRBJ2-7; 7 bases are a match to TRBD1. TRBV23-1 is an ORF, and what it does is uncertain. The CDR3 runs to 12 residues. With 10 bases clipped from V and 4 bases from J, the junction kept 7 bases outside the gene matches.

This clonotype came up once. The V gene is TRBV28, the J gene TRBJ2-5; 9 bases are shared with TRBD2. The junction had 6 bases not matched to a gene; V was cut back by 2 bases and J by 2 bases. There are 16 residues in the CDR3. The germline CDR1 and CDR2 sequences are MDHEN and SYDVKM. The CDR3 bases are TGTGCCAGCAGTTTACTCCTAGCGGGGACTCAAGAGACCCAGTACTTC. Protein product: CASSLLLAGTQETQYF.

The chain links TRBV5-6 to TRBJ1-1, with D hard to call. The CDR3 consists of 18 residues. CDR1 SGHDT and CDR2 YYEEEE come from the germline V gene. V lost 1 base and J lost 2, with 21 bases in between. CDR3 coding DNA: TGTGCCAGCAGCTTGTTTTGGTTGGACTTAACCTCTAACACTGAAGCTTTCTTT. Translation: CASSLFWLDLTSNTEAFF.

The CDR3 nucleotides are TGCAGTGCTAGACCGCGGTCCCTAGCGGGGCCCAACAAAAACATTCAGTACTTC. Translated: CSARPRSLAGPNKNIQYF. The chain links TRBV20-1 to TRBJ2-4, with TRBD2 matching 9 bases. CDR1 and CDR2 from the germline V gene are DFQATT and SNEGSKA (reference sequence). CDR3 length equals 18 residues. With 2 bases clipped from V and 3 bases from J, the junction kept 14 bases outside the gene matches.

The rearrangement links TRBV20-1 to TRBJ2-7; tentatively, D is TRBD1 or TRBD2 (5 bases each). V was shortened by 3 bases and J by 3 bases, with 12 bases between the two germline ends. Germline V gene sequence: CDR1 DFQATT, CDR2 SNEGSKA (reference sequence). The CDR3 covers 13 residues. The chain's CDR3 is CSARGREDYEQYF. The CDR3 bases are TGCAGTGCTAGGGGACGGGAAGACTACGAGCAGTACTTC.

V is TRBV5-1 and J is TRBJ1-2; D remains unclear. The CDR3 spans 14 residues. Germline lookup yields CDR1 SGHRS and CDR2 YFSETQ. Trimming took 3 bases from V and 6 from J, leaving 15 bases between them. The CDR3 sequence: CASSSEEGEDGYTF. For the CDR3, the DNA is TGCGCCAGCAGCTCCGAGGAGGGTGAGGATGGCTACACCTTC. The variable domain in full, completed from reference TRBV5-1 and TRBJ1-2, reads KAGVTQTPRYLIKTRGQQVTLSCSPISGHRSVSWYQQTPGQGLQFLFEYFSETQRNKGNFPGRFSGRQFSNSRSEMNVSTLELGDSALYLCASSSEEGEDGYTFGSGTRLTVV.